This TCR beta chain appears in the sequencing data of a study of T cells in Graves' hyperthyroidism and ophthalmopathy. General observations from the study: Most expanded thyroid clonotypes above 0.001 recurred in blood.

Regions amplified from RNA transcripts were the TCR beta CDR3 regions. During a first-round RT-PCR of the TCR CDR3, the HTBI primer set was used. A single record per CDR3 protein comes from TCRdb applying MiXCR to the multiplex PCR reads. The data show about 840,000 distinct CDR3 sequences, over 35% seen once. Any patient presenting with uncontrolled infection, other autoimmune disease, pregnancy or lactation was left out. Trimming pared 0 bases from V and 7 bases from J, leaving 3 bases between. Germline V lookup: CDR1 SGHVS, CDR2 FQNEAQ. The CDR3 has 11 residues. This clonotype occurred many times. Antigen: not known.

The V and J genes are TRBV7-8 and TRBJ2-5; D is ambiguous. The source is a young man with Graves' hyperthyroidism. The sequenced sample was blood. The CDR3 here is CASSLAMTQYF. The CDR3 nucleotides are TGTGCCAGCAGCTTAGCTATGACCCAGTACTTC.